These 29 T cell receptor beta chains came from one sample sequenced in a study of blood T cell repertoires in COVID-19. Some clones are missing from TCRdb's copy, which holds only in-frame ones; the method was immunoSEQ multiplex PCR. The table includes hundreds of thousands of clones, approximately 86% detected once. The sample comprised PBMCs or T cells enriched from blood (not recorded which). These TCRs come from a woman between 45 and 65 years old with acute COVID-19.

V usage is TRBV10-3 and J usage is TRBJ2-5, with a possible D match to TRBD2 (6 bases). The CDR3 is 13 amino acids. Germline CDR1 reads ENHRY; CDR2 reads SYGVKD. The germline V and J ends were trimmed by 7 bases and 7 bases, with 16 bases remaining between them. In DNA form, the CDR3 reads TGTGCCATCATGACCGGGAGCGGTGCGACCCAGTACTTC. Amino acid sequence: CAIMTGSGATQYF.

This rearrangement joins TRBV4-1 to TRBJ2-2; D is possibly TRBD2 (6 bases). Trimming removed 6 bases from V and 5 bases from J, with 13 bases in between. Germline CDR1 is MGHRA and CDR2 is YSYEKL. The CDR3 contains 14 residues. This CDR3 is CASREGGRTGELFF. The CDR3 DNA reads TGCGCCAGCAGGGAAGGAGGGCGAACCGGGGAGCTGTTTTTT.

The chain employs TRBV7-2 and TRBJ2-1; no definite D call. V was shortened by 5 bases and J by 0 bases, with 11 bases between the two germline ends. CDR1 and CDR2 from the germline V gene are SGHTA and FQGNSA. This CDR3 has 15 residues. This chain's CDR3 is CASSETASSYNEQFF. CDR3 nucleotides: TGTGCCAGCAGCGAAACGGCTAGCTCCTACAATGAGCAGTTCTTC.

This chain connects TRBV27 to TRBJ2-1; 9 bases are a match to TRBD2. CDR3 length equals 16 residues. The germline CDR1 and CDR2 sequences are MNHEY and SMNVEV (reference sequence). V shed 4 bases, J shed 9 bases, and the junction held 13 bases outside the gene matches. The CDR3: CASSSSPRGRGGEQFF. The CDR3 DNA sequence: TGTGCCAGCAGTTCCTCCCCACGCGGGAGGGGGGGTGAGCAGTTCTTC.

The rearrangement joins TRBV12-3 or TRBV12-4 to TRBJ1-2; a weak D match, TRBD1 (5 bases). V was trimmed by 7 bases and J by 7 bases, leaving 16 bases between them. This CDR3 has 13 amino acids. CDR3 in amino acids: CASTSLGLIGYTF. Written as DNA, the CDR3 is TGTGCCAGCACCTCCCTGGGGCTAATTGGCTACACCTTC.

A few counts support this clone. This chain links TRBV25-1 with TRBJ2-7; 8 nucleotides match TRBD1. The CDR3 contains 13 residues. In germline, CDR1 is MGHDK, CDR2 SYGVNS. The J segment lost 3 bases and the V segment lost 6 bases, leaving 4 bases of the junction unmatched. CDR3 region: CASRGTGFYEQYF. For the CDR3, the DNA is TGTGCCAGCAGAGGGACAGGATTCTACGAGCAGTACTTC.

This rearrangement joins TRBV6-5 to TRBJ1-4; 8 nucleotides align to TRBD1. The CDR3 runs 15 residues. CDR1 and CDR2 (germline): MNHEY, SVGAGI. Germline trimming cut 5 bases from V and 6 bases from J; bases unmatched to any gene: 8. The CDR3 region has the DNA TGTGCCAGCAGTATCTACAGGGGGAAAGATGAAAAACTGTTTTTT. This sequence encodes CASSIYRGKDEKLFF.

The chain has TRBV5-1 and TRBJ2-3; D might be TRBD2 (5 bases). Germline V gives CDR1 SGHRS, CDR2 YFSETQ. Trimming shortened V by 0 bases and J by 2 bases, and 10 bases separated the two germline ends. CDR3 length: 15 amino acids. The CDR3 sequence: CASSLGGLVTDTQYF. CDR3 in DNA: TGCGCCAGCAGCTTGGGAGGGCTCGTCACAGATACGCAGTATTTT.

V gene TRBV21-1 combines with J gene TRBJ2-7; the table's TRBD1 call for D was not verified on the DNA. TRBV21-1 counts as a pseudogene. The CDR3 is 15 residues long. The CDR3: CASKTAGTGGSEQYF. For the CDR3, the DNA is TGTGCCAGCAAGACGGCCGGGACAGGGGGATCCGAGCAGTACTTC.

The chain combines TRBV3-1 (or the pseudogene TRBV3-2) with TRBJ2-7; no definite D call. The CDR3 extends over 12 amino acids. Germline V gives CDR1 LGHDT, CDR2 YNNKEL (reference sequence). V was pared by 5 bases and J by 2 bases, with 7 bases between. CDR3 nucleotides: TGTGCCAGCAGCGCTACCCCCTACGAGCAGTACTTC. This sequence encodes CASSATPYEQYF.

This clone was picked up one time. The chain has TRBV4-2 and TRBJ2-1; TRBD2 might be the D (7 bases). There are 13 residues in the CDR3. Germline CDR1 LGHNA, CDR2 YNFKEQ. Trimming removed 8 bases at V and 7 bases at J, with 15 bases between. CDR3 region: CASRGGGGNEQFF. CDR3 sequence (DNA): TGTGCCAGCCGCGGAGGGGGGGGTAATGAGCAGTTCTTC.

This sequence joins TRBV12-3 or TRBV12-4 and TRBJ2-3; D is possibly TRBD2 (6 bases). Trimming took off 7 bases at V and 6 bases at J, with 14 bases between the two ends. The CDR3 extends over 13 amino acids. The CDR3 DNA reads TGTGCCAGCAACTGGGGCGGGATTGATACGCAGTATTTT. It specifies CASNWGGIDTQYF.

The chain has TRBV4-1 and TRBJ2-7; 13 bases are a match to TRBD2. V lost 0 bases and J lost 5; bases outside the gene matches: 16. Germline loops: CDR1 MGHRA, CDR2 YSYEKL. The CDR3 has 20 amino acids. The CDR3 protein is CASSQDPGLAGTRGSHEQYF. For the CDR3, the DNA is TGCGCCAGCAGCCAAGATCCGGGACTAGCGGGAACAAGAGGAAGCCACGAGCAGTACTTC.

This clone was observed a few times. The junction departs from germline at one end; a sequencing error may be responsible. The V gene is TRBV3-1 (or the pseudogene TRBV3-2), the J gene TRBJ2-1, with TRBD2 matching 9 bases. This CDR3 is built from 12 residues. The germline V gene encodes CDR1 LGHDT and CDR2 YNNKEL (reference sequence). As DNA, the CDR3 is TGTGCCAGCAGCCAGGGCAGCGGGAGGAGGCTCTTC. This codes for CASSQGSGRRLF.

V gene TRBV4-1 combines with J gene TRBJ2-4; 7 nucleotides line up with TRBD2. Germline V gene lookup returns CDR1 MGHRA and CDR2 YSYEKL. The CDR3 is 19 amino acids. With 1 base clipped from V and 0 bases from J, the junction kept 12 bases outside the gene matches. CDR3 sequence: CASSQGLAALEIAKNIQYF. CDR3 bases: TGCGCCAGCAGCCAAGGGCTAGCGGCCCTGGAAATAGCCAAAAACATTCAGTACTTC.

The chain carries TRBV5-8 and TRBJ2-3; TRBD2 aligns across 7 bases. V shed 4 bases and J 3 bases; nucleotides not matched to a gene: 11. The CDR3 runs to 16 residues. Germline assignment: CDR1 SGHTS and CDR2 YDEGEE. CDR3 nucleotides: TGTGCCAGCAGCCCCTCGGCGGGGGTCGGAACAGATACGCAGTATTTT. This translates into CASSPSAGVGTDTQYF.

The V call is TRBV3-1 (or the pseudogene TRBV3-2), the J call TRBJ2-1, with 10 bases matching TRBD2. J was trimmed by 14 bases and V by 1 base; bases with no gene match: 8. This CDR3 has 14 amino acids. Germline loops: CDR1 LGHDT, CDR2 YNNKEL (reference sequence). The CDR3 DNA reads as TGTGCCAGCAGCCAAGCTGGAACTAGCGGGAATAAGTTCTTC. Protein sequence: CASSQAGTSGNKFF.

This rearrangement joins TRBV12-5 to TRBJ2-7, with D possibly TRBD1 on 5 matching bases. Germline lookup yields CDR1 LGHNT and CDR2 FRNRAP. The V end was cut by 3 bases, the J end by 3 bases, with 12 bases between. This CDR3 is built from 14 residues. The CDR3 is CASGFFGQGYEQYF. The CDR3 DNA is TGTGCTAGTGGTTTTTTTGGGCAGGGCTACGAGCAGTACTTC.

J is TRBJ2-7 and V is TRBV18, with a weak D call TRBD2 (6 bases). V dropped 0 bases and J dropped 5 bases, with 8 bases sitting between them. The CDR3 sequence is 13 residues long. CDR1 and CDR2 from the germline V gene are KGHSH and LQKENI. The CDR3 is CASSPPRGHEQYF. In DNA, the CDR3 is TGTGCCAGCTCACCACCGCGGGGCCACGAGCAGTACTTC.

This chain joins TRBV11-3 and TRBJ2-1; 8 bases are a match to TRBD1. The CDR3 length is 16 residues. V lost 3 bases, J lost 3 bases, and 7 bases stayed unmatched. Germline V CDR1 and CDR2: SGHNT, YENEEA. The CDR3 DNA follows: TGTGCCAGCAGCTTGACCGGGACAGGCTACTACAATGAGCAGTTCTTC. Protein sequence: CASSLTGTGYYNEQFF.

The genes are TRBV3-1 (or the pseudogene TRBV3-2) and TRBJ2-1; a possible D gene is TRBD1 (6 bases). Trimming shortened V by 5 bases and J by 8 bases, and 10 bases separated the two germline ends. The CDR3 spans 12 residues. CDR1 is LGHDT and CDR2 is YNNKEL in the germline V gene (reference sequence). The chain's CDR3 is CASSEQGYEQFF. The CDR3 coding sequence is TGTGCCAGCAGCGAACAGGGTTATGAGCAGTTCTTC.

The chain recombines TRBV28 with TRBJ1-1; TRBD1 aligns across 7 bases. The CDR3 length is 15 residues. Germline CDR1 MDHEN, CDR2 SYDVKM. V gave up 1 base and J gave up 0 bases; unmatched junction bases: 2. The CDR3 spells CASSLLDRLNTEAFF. CDR3 sequence (DNA): TGTGCCAGCAGTTTATTGGACAGGTTGAACACTGAAGCTTTCTTT.

V usage is TRBV28 and J usage is TRBJ2-3, with 8 bases fitting TRBD2. The CDR3 covers 13 residues. The V gene's germline CDR1 is MDHEN and CDR2 SYDVKM. The CDR3 protein is CASAGGVPDTQYF. In nucleotides, the CDR3 is TGTGCTTCGGCGGGAGGAGTGCCAGATACGCAGTATTTT.

The CDR3 is CASRPDRRLINTIYF. CDR3 in DNA: TGCGCCAGCAGACCCGACAGACGACTGATAAACACCATATATTTT. The chain carries TRBV5-1 and TRBJ1-3; possibly TRBD1 for D (5 bases). V gave up 5 bases and J gave up 6 bases, with 18 bases separating them. Germline assignment: CDR1 SGHRS and CDR2 YFSETQ. The CDR3 totals 15 residues.

The rearrangement links TRBV4-2 to TRBJ2-1; no clear D. In germline, CDR1 is LGHNA, CDR2 YNFKEQ. CDR3 length: 16 amino acids. The V end lost 0 bases, the J end lost 2 bases, and 11 bases lay between the germline ends. The CDR3 region has the DNA TGTGCCAGCAGCCAAGAGGGTGCCGGAGCCTACAATGAGCAGTTCTTC. It encodes CASSQEGAGAYNEQFF.

This chain joins TRBV27 and TRBJ2-1, with D hard to call. The CDR3 runs 14 residues. The V and J ends lost 5 bases and 13 bases respectively, with 21 bases between them. Germline assignment: CDR1 MNHEY and CDR2 SMNVEV (reference sequence). The CDR3 DNA sequence: TGTGCCAGCAGTAAAATTCCGGGTCCTCAAGGCCAGTTCTTC. It yields the protein CASSKIPGPQGQFF.

This clone appeared a few times. This chain links TRBV7-6 with TRBJ1-3; a possible D gene is TRBD1 (6 bases). The CDR3 has 17 amino acids. Trimming cost V 2 bases and J 4 bases, with 18 bases left between them. Germline values: CDR1 SGHVS, CDR2 FNYEAQ. CDR3 residues: CASSLLARQDQGNTIYF. DNA of the CDR3: TGTGCCAGCAGCTTACTCGCCAGACAGGACCAAGGAAACACCATATATTTT.

This chain links TRBV7-3 with TRBJ1-2, with TRBD1 identical over 8 bases. V was clipped by 5 bases and J by 6 bases; unmatched bases: 5. The CDR3 is 13 residues long. Germline CDR1 reads SGHTA; CDR2 reads FQGTGA. The CDR3 is CASSPTGEDGYTF. The CDR3 DNA reads as TGTGCCAGCAGCCCGACAGGGGAGGATGGCTACACCTTC.

DNA of the CDR3: TGTGCCAGCAGTTACTCGTTTGCGGGAGGAGGGGAGCAGTTCTTC. This sequence encodes CASSYSFAGGGEQFF. V gene TRBV6-2 or TRBV6-3 combines with J gene TRBJ2-1, with 8 nucleotides matching TRBD2. The J segment lost 10 bases and the V segment lost 0 bases, leaving 8 bases of the junction unmatched. In germline, CDR1 is MNHEY, CDR2 SVGEGT. CDR3 length: 15 residues.